The source of this T cell receptor beta chain is a study of post-analysis software for immune sequencing data. Study-wide context: Several disease courses (relapsing-remitting, secondary progressive and progressive-relapsing) of multiple sclerosis were included.

Unique-molecular-identifier-tagged TCR beta cDNA libraries were used. Input populations of 1 to 10 million T cells gave rise to roughly 500,000 cDNA molecules. Using its own MiXCR run on the PCR reads, TCRdb lists one record per CDR3 protein. Of around 250,000 distinct CDR3 sequences detected, 36% appear once; the ten largest clones hold under 5.5%. Germline values: CDR1 SGHTA, CDR2 FQGNSA. J gave up 8 bases and V 8 bases, and 13 bases lay outside the gene matches. The CDR3 is 15 residues long. Points on this clonotype: The target antigen is unknown.

Broader study findings: Patients had higher frequencies than controls of five TRBV segments, including TRBV5-6, TRBV5-1 and TRBV20-1. The normalized Chao1 diversity of multiple sclerosis patients was significantly lower than that of controls. Under F measure analysis, samples from one preparation batch co-clustered strongly.

The TCR originated in a girl between 5 and 17 years old with multiple sclerosis. The chain joins TRBV7-2 to TRBJ2-1; the match to TRBD2 covers 9 bases. Material: blood. CDR3 nucleotides: TGTGCCAGCGTTTATTCCCGGGCGGGGGGGTATGAGCAGTTCTTC. This gives the protein CASVYSRAGGYEQFF.